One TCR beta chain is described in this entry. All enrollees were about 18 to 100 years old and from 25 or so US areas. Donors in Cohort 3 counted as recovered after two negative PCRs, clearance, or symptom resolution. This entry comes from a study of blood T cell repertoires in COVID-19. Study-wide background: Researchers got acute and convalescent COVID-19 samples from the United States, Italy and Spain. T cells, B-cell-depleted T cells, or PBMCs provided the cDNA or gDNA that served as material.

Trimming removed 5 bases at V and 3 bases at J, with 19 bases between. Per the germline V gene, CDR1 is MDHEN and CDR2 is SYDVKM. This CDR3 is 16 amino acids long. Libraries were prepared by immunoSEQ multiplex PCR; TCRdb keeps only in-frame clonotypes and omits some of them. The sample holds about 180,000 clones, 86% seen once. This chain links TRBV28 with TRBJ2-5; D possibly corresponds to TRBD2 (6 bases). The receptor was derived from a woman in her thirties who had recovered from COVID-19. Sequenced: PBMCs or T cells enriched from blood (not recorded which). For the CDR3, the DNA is TGTGCCAGCAGTCCCCCCCGGGCAGGCGGGGAAGAGACCCAGTACTTC. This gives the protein CASSPPRAGGEETQYF.